This paragraph covers one TCR beta chain sequence. Its antigen is unknown. Cultured CD4+ T-cell DNA underwent Oncomine TCR Beta short-read sequencing. TCRdb redid the calling of the PCR reads with MiXCR, one entry per CDR3 protein. The sample includes about 6,300 distinct CDR3 sequences, around 68% seen only once; the top ten take around 45%. Treatment described: approximately nine-day PBMC culture with coronavirus spike peptide pools or control peptides (ViraFEST assay). With peptide pools, ViraFEST first expanded antigen-specific T cells and afterwards sequenced their TCRs. The V end lost 7 bases, the J end lost 0 bases, and 13 bases lay between the germline ends. The V gene's germline CDR1 is MNHNS and CDR2 SASEGT. This CDR3 comprises 14 residues. The sample is drawn from a study of vaccination and CD4 T cells after COVID-19. As for the study in general: Nasal swab PCR detected SARS-CoV-2 in convalescent patients, who comprised several mild cases and one severe case. Median time from second vaccine dose to sampling was 60 to 80 days (14 to 241).

Sequencing was carried out using CD4+ T cells from blood, cultured in vitro. The rearrangement links TRBV6-1 to TRBJ2-7, with D unresolved. This TCR was sampled from a human donor who had recovered from COVID-19. Here the CDR3 reads CASNADGYSYEQYF. DNA of the CDR3: TGTGCCAGCAATGCGGACGGTTACTCCTACGAGCAGTACTTC.